The 8 T cell receptor beta chains reported below all come from one sample, sequenced in a study of blood T cells in healthy people across ages. The second PCR ran roughly 6 to 11 cycles with a sample-barcoded 5' primer and J-beta primers. TCRdb recomputed calls from the 5' RACE reads with MiXCR, one row per CDR3 protein. The repertoire includes roughly 900,000 distinct CDR3 sequences, 29% of them detected once, and around 15% sits in the top ten. What was sequenced was blood. These receptors were collected from a woman aged 80 or older in good health.

The chain carries TRBV6-6 and TRBJ1-2; no definite D call. Germline V gives CDR1 MNHNY, CDR2 SVGAGI (reference sequence). The V gene lost 5 bases and the J gene lost 3 bases, with 13 bases spanning the gap. This CDR3 comprises 14 residues. CDR3 sequence (DNA): TGTGCCAGCAGTCTCCGGGCGAGGGACTATGGCTACACCTTC. Translating it yields CASSLRARDYGYTF.

In its sample, this clonotype was seen a few times. The rearrangement joins TRBV27 to TRBJ1-5, with D hard to call. With 6 bases removed from V and 3 bases from J, the gap between germline ends came to 9 bases. Germline CDR1 reads MNHEY; CDR2 reads SMNVEV (reference sequence). The CDR3 spans 13 residues. CDR3 sequence: CASRDTPNQPQHF. For the CDR3, the DNA is TGTGCCAGCAGAGACACCCCCAATCAGCCCCAGCATTTT.

This clonotype has a count of ten or more. This chain links TRBV5-1 with TRBJ2-1; D is perhaps TRBD2 (6 bases). V was cut by 0 bases and J by 8 bases, with 21 bases left in between. This CDR3 is 17 amino acids long. Per germline, CDR1 SGHRS and CDR2 YFSETQ. CDR3 sequence: CASSLVRLQKGGDEQFF. Written as DNA, the CDR3 is TGCGCCAGCAGCTTGGTTCGGCTCCAAAAGGGCGGGGATGAGCAGTTCTTC.

As concerns this clonotype: A much larger clonotype is one base distant, so this may be a read error. The rearrangement joins TRBV12-3 or TRBV12-4 to TRBJ2-1, with a possible D match to TRBD1 (6 bases). This CDR3 region has 12 residues. CDR3 protein: CATQGTYSEQFF. As DNA, the CDR3 is TGTGCCACACAGGGAACATACAGTGAGCAGTTCTTC.

This clonotype was counted a few times. The V gene is TRBV3-1, the J gene TRBJ2-3; TRBD2 aligns across 15 bases. The germline CDR1 and CDR2 sequences are LGHDT and YNNKEL (reference sequence). The CDR3 extends over 17 amino acids. Trimming removed 3 bases from V and 7 bases from J; junction bases left unmatched: 8. CDR3 coding DNA: TGTGCCAGCAGCCACGGACTAGCGGGGGGGCCGGGGAATACGCAGTATTTT. It specifies CASSHGLAGGPGNTQYF.

In this sample, this clonotype turned up a few times. A much larger clone lies a single base off, so this may be a read error. The CDR3 bases are TGTGCCAGCAGTTTAGCTGGACAGGGGGCGGCGTACTTC. Translated, it gives CASSLAGQGAAYF. The chain joins TRBV12-3 or TRBV12-4 to TRBJ2-5; TRBD1 agrees at 11 bases. The CDR3 runs to 13 residues. J was trimmed by 13 bases and V by 0 bases; bases with no gene match: 4.

This chain links TRBV5-1 with TRBJ2-7; 16 bases align to TRBD2. The J segment lost 2 bases and the V segment lost 2 bases, leaving 10 bases of the junction unmatched. The CDR3 sequence is 19 residues long. Germline V gene sequence: CDR1 SGHRS, CDR2 YFSETQ. The CDR3, as DNA: TGCGCCAGCAGCTTAAGAGACGGGACTAGCGGGAGGGCACCCTACGAGCAGTACTTC. It yields the protein CASSLRDGTSGRAPYEQYF.

This clonotype was recorded many times. The CDR3 DNA is TGTGCCAGCGGAGGGGGGCTTCAGTACGAGCAGTACTTC. The encoded protein is CASGGGLQYEQYF. The gene calls are TRBV7-9 and TRBJ2-7; D could derive from TRBD1 or TRBD2 (6 bases each). CDR3 length equals 13 residues. The ends were cut back, 8 bases at V and 4 bases at J, with 15 bases in the middle. Germline CDR1 is SEHNR and CDR2 is FQNEAQ (reference sequence).